This entry lists 23 T cell receptor beta chains sequenced from one sample in a study of early T cells in non-severe SARS-CoV-2 infection. TCRdb redid the calling of the 5' RACE reads with MiXCR, one entry per CDR3 protein. Found here are approximately 30,000 distinct CDR3 sequences, less than 8.5% of them singletons; the top ten hold about 13%. The sample was whole blood, taken at baseline. These receptor sequences come from an adult who was a healthcare worker with PCR-confirmed SARS-CoV-2 infection or an uninfected control (not recorded which).

This clonotype has just a few counts. J is TRBJ2-1 and V is TRBV29-1; D may be TRBD1 or TRBD2 (5 bases each). The CDR3 sequence is 13 residues long. Between the trimmed V and J ends, which lost 8 bases and 7 bases, there was a span of 18 bases. Germline loops: CDR1 SQVTM, CDR2 ANQGSEA. CDR3 in amino acids: CSYGTQRWNEQFF. The CDR3 DNA follows: TGCAGCTACGGGACGCAGCGCTGGAATGAGCAGTTCTTC.

The table lists this clonotype with a few counts. V usage is TRBV19 and J usage is TRBJ2-2; 11 bases fit TRBD2. CDR1 is LNHDA, CDR2 SQIVND, per germline (reference sequence). J was trimmed by 3 bases and V by 1 base; bases with no gene match: 1. The CDR3 is 16 amino acids. CDR3 DNA: TGTGCCAGTAGTATAGCGGGACTAGCGGACACCGGGGAGCTGTTTTTT. It yields the protein CASSIAGLADTGELFF.

Ten or more counts support this clonotype. This chain uses TRBV5-6 with TRBJ1-1, with D unresolved. The CDR3 sequence is 14 residues long. V shed 1 base and J shed 4 bases, with 11 bases lying between them. The germline gives CDR1 SGHDT, CDR2 YYEEEE. The CDR3 coding sequence is TGTGCCAGCAGCTTGCCCGAGTCGATCACTGAAGCTTTCTTT. It is translated as CASSLPESITEAFF.

Many counts were recorded for this clonotype. The genes are TRBV5-1 and TRBJ2-1, with 7 bases fitting TRBD2. The V gene end was trimmed by 1 base and the J gene end by 9 bases; junction bases not matched to a gene: 7. This CDR3 has 14 amino acids. Per germline, CDR1 SGHRS and CDR2 YFSETQ. The CDR3 loop reads CASSLRAGAGEQFF. For the CDR3, the DNA is TGCGCCAGCAGCTTGAGGGCGGGAGCGGGTGAGCAGTTCTTC. Full variable domain (missing parts from reference TRBV5-1 and TRBJ2-1): KAGVTQTPRYLIKTRGQQVTLSCSPISGHRSVSWYQQTPGQGLQFLFEYFSETQRNKGNFPGRFSGRQFSNSRSEMNVSTLELGDSALYLCASSLRAGAGEQFFGPGTRLTVL.

This clonotype was found many times. The genes are TRBV3-1 and TRBJ1-1; D not certain. Per germline, CDR1 LGHDT and CDR2 YNNKEL (reference sequence). The CDR3 runs to 14 residues. V was clipped by 1 base and J by 0 bases, with 6 bases between them. CDR3 protein: CASSQGSVNTEAFF. The CDR3 region has the DNA TGTGCCAGCAGCCAAGGGTCCGTGAACACTGAAGCTTTCTTT.

The sample holds many counts of this clonotype. The rearrangement uses TRBV29-1 and TRBJ2-1; tentatively, D is TRBD2 (6 bases). Looked up from germline, CDR1 is SQVTM and CDR2 is ANQGSEA. V lost 3 bases and J lost 9, with 15 bases in between. The CDR3 contains 13 residues. In DNA, the CDR3 is TGCAGCGTTGACGGAGACGGGAGCTTTGAGCAGTTCTTC. It translates to CSVDGDGSFEQFF.

In its sample, this clonotype was seen many times. The genes are TRBV9 and TRBJ2-7; 9 bases fit TRBD1. Germline CDR1 and CDR2: SGDLS and YYNGEE. After removal of 4 bases from V and 4 bases from J, the junction contained 9 bases not matched to a gene. The CDR3 has 15 residues. The CDR3 is CASSLLRDRVYEQYV. CDR3 DNA sequence: TGTGCCAGCAGCCTACTCCGGGACAGGGTATACGAGCAGTACGTC.

This chain joins TRBV7-6 and TRBJ2-1; TRBD1 matches at 7 bases. The CDR3 length is 14 residues. CDR1 SGHVS and CDR2 FNYEAQ come from the germline V gene. V trimming: 5 bases; J trimming: 8 bases; junction bases outside the gene matches: 9. CDR3 DNA: TGTGCCAGCAGCCTCAGGGGGTTTGCAGATGAGCAGTTCTTC. It is translated as CASSLRGFADEQFF. Filled out from reference TRBV7-6 and TRBJ2-1, the complete variable domain reads GAGVSQSPRYKVTKRGQDVALRCDPISGHVSLYWYRQALGQGPEFLTYFNYEAQQDKSGLPNDRFSAERPEGSISTLTIQRTEQRDSAMYRCASSLRGFADEQFFGPGTRLTVL.

V gene TRBV6-5 combines with J gene TRBJ1-6, with a tentative D call TRBD1 (6 bases). Between the trimmed V and J ends, which lost 7 bases and 6 bases, there was a span of 16 bases. CDR1 is MNHEY and CDR2 is SVGAGI in the germline V gene. The CDR3 length is 15 residues. The CDR3 loop is CASTRGGFLNSPLHF. For the CDR3, the DNA is TGTGCCAGCACCCGAGGGGGTTTCCTTAATTCACCCCTCCACTTT.

This clonotype has a count of ten or more. This chain joins TRBV18 and TRBJ2-5, with D tentatively TRBD1 (5 bases). V lost 6 bases and J 4 bases, leaving 15 bases between the germline ends. The CDR3 has 14 residues. Germline CDR1 reads KGHSH; CDR2 reads LQKENI. The CDR3 bases are TGTGCCAGCTCCCCCAGACCAGGGCCAGAGACCCAGTACTTC. Protein: CASSPRPGPETQYF.

This clonotype has more than one count but fewer than ten. The chain links TRBV29-1 to TRBJ2-3, with D hard to call. The CDR3 is 13 amino acids. Looked up from germline, CDR1 is SQVTM and CDR2 is ANQGSEA. Trimming shortened V by 4 bases and J by 6 bases, and 14 bases separated the two germline ends. The CDR3 sequence: CSVAISSRDTQYF. The CDR3 nucleotides are TGCAGCGTTGCGATTAGCTCACGGGATACGCAGTATTTT.

In its sample, this clonotype was seen a few times. The gene calls are TRBV18 and TRBJ1-1, with 10 bases fitting TRBD1. V was pared by 5 bases and J by 4 bases, with 7 bases of the junction left unmatched. The CDR3 length is 15 residues. Germline loops: CDR1 KGHSH, CDR2 LQKENI. As DNA, the CDR3 is TGTGCCAGCTCATCGTCGGGACAGGGGATCACTGAAGCTTTCTTT. Translated, it gives CASSSSGQGITEAFF.

This clonotype came up many times. The chain employs TRBV12-3 or TRBV12-4 and TRBJ1-1, with 8 bases identical to TRBD1. Losses at the gene ends were 6 bases for V and 5 bases for J; bases not matched to a gene: 2. This CDR3 is built from 12 residues. The DNA of the CDR3 is TGTGCCAGCAGAGGACAGGGAACTGAAGCTTTCTTT. This sequence encodes CASRGQGTEAFF.

This rearrangement joins TRBV29-1 to TRBJ2-1; TRBD2 matches 12 bases. Germline V CDR1 and CDR2: SQVTM, ANQGSEA. Unmatched junction bases numbered 0, after V lost 5 bases and J lost 4 bases. This CDR3 is 13 amino acids long. DNA for the CDR3: TGCAGCGTTCTAGCGGGAGGGTACAATGAGCAGTTCTTC. Translated: CSVLAGGYNEQFF.

Note on this clonotype: One end of the junction varies from germline; a read error may be responsible. This sequence joins TRBV12-3 or TRBV12-4 and TRBJ1-2; TRBD1 is a possible D gene (6 bases). This CDR3 contains 15 residues. CDR3 in DNA: TGTGCCAGCAGTTTATGGGGGCCGCGGCACTATAGCTACACCTTC. Translated, it gives CASSLWGPRHYSYTF.

The CDR3 nucleotides read TGTGCCAGCAGTCGGACAGGGGCGAACACTGAAGCTTTCTTT. It is translated as CASSRTGANTEAFF. The V call is TRBV12-3 or TRBV12-4, the J call TRBJ1-1; 9 bases match TRBD1. The CDR3 is made up of 14 amino acids. With 5 bases clipped from V and 1 base from J, the junction kept 2 bases outside the gene matches.

This clonotype was recorded at least ten times. V gene TRBV6-2 or TRBV6-3 combines with J gene TRBJ1-5; D unresolved. CDR1 and CDR2 from the germline V gene are MNHEY and SVGEGT. V lost 2 bases and J 4 bases, leaving 18 bases between the germline ends. The CDR3 consists of 17 residues. CDR3 in amino acids: CASSYTARGATNQPQHF. The CDR3 coding sequence is TGTGCCAGCAGTTACACGGCTCGGGGAGCGACGAATCAGCCCCAGCATTTT.

There are a few counts of this clonotype. The chain carries TRBV5-5 and TRBJ2-5, with TRBD2 identical over 13 bases. V was pared by 1 base and J by 5 bases, with 8 bases of the junction left unmatched. In germline, CDR1 is SGHKS, CDR2 YYEKEE (reference sequence). The CDR3 is made up of 17 amino acids. The CDR3 sequence is CASSLRTSGSVGETQYF. CDR3 sequence (DNA): TGTGCCAGCAGCTTGCGGACTAGCGGGAGCGTGGGGGAGACCCAGTACTTC.

The sample holds a few counts of this clonotype. The V call is TRBV6-6, the J call TRBJ2-2, with 9 bases matching TRBD1. Germline CDR1 MNHNY, CDR2 SVGAGI (reference sequence). The CDR3 has 16 amino acids. Losses at the gene ends were 6 bases for V and 3 bases for J; bases not matched to a gene: 8. The CDR3 region has the DNA TGTGCCAGCAGATCCCGGGACAGGGAGGACACCGGGGAGCTGTTTTTT. It specifies CASRSRDREDTGELFF.

V and J are TRBV5-1 and TRBJ2-3, with D possibly TRBD1 on 5 matching bases. V lost 0 bases, J lost 4 bases, and 9 bases lay in between. Germline V gives CDR1 SGHRS, CDR2 YFSETQ. The CDR3 has 14 amino acids. CDR3 nucleotides: TGCGCCAGCAGCTTGGGGGGCGACTCAGATACGCAGTATTTT. Translation gives CASSLGGDSDTQYF.

This clonotype was detected ten times or more. V usage is TRBV28 and J usage is TRBJ2-4, with 11 nucleotides matching TRBD1. The V gene's germline CDR1 is MDHEN and CDR2 SYDVKM. The CDR3 has 16 amino acids. V lost 5 bases and J lost 1; bases outside the gene matches: 4. This CDR3 is CASSGQGAGAKNIQYF. CDR3 DNA sequence: TGTGCCAGCAGTGGACAGGGGGCGGGGGCCAAAAACATTCAGTACTTC.

The chain is built from TRBV7-9 and TRBJ2-3; 7 bases agree with TRBD2. With V trimmed by 1 base and J by 0 bases, 4 bases remained unmatched. CDR3 length: 16 residues. Germline CDR1 and CDR2: SEHNR and FQNEAQ (reference sequence). CDR3 in DNA: TGTGCCAGCAGCTTAGGCCTAGCGGCAAGCACAGATACGCAGTATTTT. It encodes CASSLGLAASTDTQYF.

V gene TRBV6-2 or TRBV6-3 combines with J gene TRBJ1-1, with 7 bases that match TRBD1. CDR1 is MNHEY, CDR2 SVGEGT, per germline. V was clipped by 8 bases and J by 1 base; unmatched bases: 4. The CDR3 has 13 residues. The CDR3 sequence is CASGTVPNTEAFF. In DNA form, the CDR3 reads TGTGCCAGCGGGACAGTTCCGAACACTGAAGCTTTCTTT.